The source of this TCR beta chain is a study of T cell changes during pregnancy in multiple sclerosis. TCRdb keeps only in-frame clones here, not all; method: immunoSEQ multiplex PCR. The data contain tens of thousands of clones, roughly 89% of them seen just once; the ten biggest clones take up approximately 1.5%. V gave up 2 bases and J gave up 13 bases, with 15 bases separating them. This CDR3 is built from 14 residues. Germline V CDR1 and CDR2: MNHEY, SVGAGI. The chain combines TRBV6-5 with TRBJ1-6; a possible D gene is TRBD1 (5 bases). The source of this sequence is a female donor in good health, enrolled as a control in a pregnancy study. The material sequenced was peripheral blood, taken in the third trimester of pregnancy. CDR3 in DNA: TGTGCCAGCAGTTACATGCAGGGAACCTTCCCCCTCCACTTT. Translating it yields CASSYMQGTFPLHF.